This T cell receptor beta chain was sequenced in a study of blood T cell repertoires in COVID-19. Turning to the study itself: The origin of the acute and convalescent COVID-19 samples was the United States, Italy and Spain. The cDNA or gDNA used as material had been derived from T cells, B-cell-depleted T cells, or PBMCs.

The CDR3 loop spans 13 amino acids. Germline loops: CDR1 MNHEY, CDR2 SMNVEV (reference sequence). V shed 5 bases, J shed 12 bases, and the junction held 11 bases outside the gene matches. In the original workflow: Nucleated cell counts were estimated from reference gene primer amplification. The protocol was immunoSEQ multiplex PCR, while the TCRdb copy is restricted to in-frame clones and leaves out a portion. V, J and clone size reflect that table, while D and trimming were determined from the DNA. In the table there are 85,000 to 130,000 clones, 88% of which are singletons. The material sequenced was peripheral blood. This rearrangement joins TRBV27 to TRBJ1-1, with 8 bases identical to TRBD1. This clonotype was obtained from a woman in her sixties with acute or convalescent COVID-19. The CDR3 reads CASSASGGPPPFF. The DNA of the CDR3 is TGTGCCAGCAGTGCGTCAGGGGGCCCTCCGCCTTTCTTT.